The 20 T cell receptor beta chains reported below all come from one sample, sequenced in a study of blood T cell repertoires in COVID-19. Data came from immunoSEQ multiplex PCR; TCRdb stores just in-frame clones and leaves some out. The data hold approximately 150,000 clones, with nearly 90% observed a single time. The specimen sequenced was peripheral blood. The receptor source for this set is an older man with acute or convalescent COVID-19.

This chain links TRBV27 with TRBJ2-1; D possibly corresponds to TRBD1 (6 bases). Trimming left V 6 bases short and J 6 bases short, with 12 bases between. Germline assignment: CDR1 MNHEY and CDR2 SMNVEV (reference sequence). This CDR3 region has 13 residues. CDR3 nucleotide sequence: TGTGCCAGCAGCCTCAGGGGTGGCAATGAGCAGTTCTTC. Its protein is CASSLRGGNEQFF.

The V and J genes are TRBV16 and TRBJ1-5; D is unclear. This CDR3 spans 13 amino acids. CDR1 is KGHSY and CDR2 is FQNENV in the germline V gene. V dropped 0 bases and J dropped 6 bases, with 6 bases sitting between them. CDR3 protein: CASSQSAGQPQHF. The CDR3 region has the DNA TGTGCCAGCAGCCAATCCGCGGGTCAGCCCCAGCATTTT.

The gene calls are TRBV3-1 (or the pseudogene TRBV3-2) and TRBJ2-7; perhaps TRBD2 as D (6 bases). The CDR3 has 14 residues. The V gene lost 5 bases and the J gene lost 0 bases, with 11 bases spanning the gap. The germline V gene has CDR1 LGHDT and CDR2 YNNKEL (reference sequence). CDR3 nucleotides: TGTGCCAGCAGCTCCCGGGGGTTCTCCTACGAGCAGTACTTC. Protein product: CASSSRGFSYEQYF.

The chain uses TRBV10-1 and TRBJ2-1; possible D gene TRBD1, 6 bases. The CDR3 loop spans 12 amino acids. Between the trimmed V and J ends, which lost 6 bases and 7 bases, there was a span of 10 bases. CDR1 WNHNN and CDR2 SYGVQD come from the germline V gene (reference sequence). The CDR3 sequence is CASSNRVNEQFF. CDR3 coding DNA: TGCGCCAGCAGCAACAGGGTAAATGAGCAGTTCTTC.

This chain uses TRBV6-5 with TRBJ1-5, with a tentative D call TRBD1 (6 bases). V lost 7 bases to trimming and J lost 6 bases, with 16 bases between them. Germline CDR1 and CDR2: MNHEY and SVGAGI. The CDR3 contains 14 residues. The CDR3: CASTPGGPGQPQHF. The CDR3 DNA follows: TGTGCCAGCACCCCGGGGGGGCCGGGTCAGCCCCAGCATTTT.

This chain links TRBV7-2 with TRBJ1-2; the match to TRBD1 covers 7 bases. The CDR3 totals 15 residues. The germline V gene has CDR1 SGHTA and CDR2 FQGNSA. The V and J ends lost 1 base and 0 bases, in that order; junction bases with no gene match: 2. The DNA of the CDR3 is TGTGCCAGCAGCTTAGGTCAGGGGGCTAACTATGGCTACACCTTC. It translates to CASSLGQGANYGYTF.

This clone came up once. V and J are TRBV6-5 and TRBJ2-3, with unresolved D. Germline lookup yields CDR1 MNHEY and CDR2 SVGAGI. V gave up 7 bases and J gave up 6 bases, with 17 bases separating them. This CDR3 contains 14 residues. CDR3 sequence (DNA): TGTGCCAGCAATCCGGTCCCCATTCGGGATACGCAGTATTTT. Protein: CASNPVPIRDTQYF.

The chain couples TRBV14 to TRBJ2-1, with 9 bases matching TRBD2. V was pared by 4 bases and J by 9 bases, with 7 bases of the junction left unmatched. CDR3 length: 14 residues. CDR1 is SGHDN, CDR2 FVKESK, per germline. CDR3: CASSRVAGAVEQFF. CDR3 DNA sequence: TGTGCCAGCAGCCGGGTAGCGGGAGCTGTTGAGCAGTTCTTC.

The V and J genes are TRBV11-2 and TRBJ1-6; D ambiguous. This CDR3 comprises 13 residues. The germline V and J ends were trimmed by 0 bases and 9 bases, with 6 bases remaining between them. Germline-derived CDR1 and CDR2 are SGHAT and FQNNGV. The CDR3 here is CASSLERLSPLHF. The CDR3 region has the DNA TGTGCCAGCAGCTTAGAGAGGCTTTCACCCCTCCACTTT.

This chain joins TRBV4-1 and TRBJ1-2; D not resolved. V lost 2 bases and J lost 1, with 14 bases in between. The V gene's germline CDR1 is MGHRA and CDR2 YSYEKL. The CDR3 has 16 amino acids. Here the CDR3 DNA reads TGCGCCAGCAGCCAAAATCCTACCGGGTTTAACTATGGCTACACCTTC. It specifies CASSQNPTGFNYGYTF.

J is TRBJ2-1 and V is TRBV6-5; D is unresolved. The length of the CDR3 is 15 residues. Germline V gives CDR1 MNHEY, CDR2 SVGAGI. V gave up 6 bases and J gave up 0 bases, with 12 bases separating them. DNA for the CDR3: TGTGCCAGCAGCGGAGACCCTAGCTCCTACAATGAGCAGTTCTTC. This encodes CASSGDPSSYNEQFF.

The rearrangement uses TRBV7-6 and TRBJ2-6; possibly TRBD2 for D (6 bases). The germline V gene encodes CDR1 SGHVS and CDR2 FNYEAQ. V was pared by 4 bases and J by 3 bases, with 13 bases between. CDR3 length equals 16 residues. The CDR3 loop is CASSSPLGGGANVLTF. The CDR3 nucleotides read TGTGCCAGCAGCTCTCCCTTGGGGGGTGGGGCCAACGTCCTGACTTTC.

The chain uses TRBV18 and TRBJ2-5, with D possibly TRBD2 on 5 matching bases. Germline V lookup: CDR1 KGHSH, CDR2 LQKENI. Between the trimmed V and J ends, which lost 2 bases and 1 base, there was a span of 5 bases. The CDR3 totals 13 residues. The CDR3 DNA is TGTGCCAGCTCACCAAGCGGCCAAGAGACCCAGTACTTC. Translating gives CASSPSGQETQYF. Full variable domain (outside the CDR3, taken from reference TRBV18 and TRBJ2-5): NAGVMQNPRHLVRRRGQEARLRCSPMKGHSHVYWYRQLPEEGLKFMVYLQKENIIDESGMPKERFSAEFPKEGPSILRIQQVVRGDSAAYFCASSPSGQETQYFGPGTRLLVL.

The V and J genes are TRBV9 and TRBJ1-2; D remains ambiguous. Germline V CDR1 and CDR2: SGDLS, YYNGEE. Trimming took off 0 bases at V and 4 bases at J, with 7 bases between the two ends. This CDR3 is 13 amino acids long. CDR3 bases: TGTGCCAGCAGCGTAGGGCAGTCCTATGGCTACACCTTC. Protein sequence: CASSVGQSYGYTF.

This clone was counted once. This rearrangement joins TRBV12-5 to TRBJ2-3; the match to TRBD1 covers 9 bases. V trimming: 6 bases; J trimming: 4 bases; junction bases outside the gene matches: 5. Germline-derived CDR1 and CDR2 are LGHNT and FRNRAP. This CDR3 is built from 14 residues. In nucleotides, the CDR3 is TGTGCTAGTGGGCTGGACAGGGGCGCAGATACGCAGTATTTT. Its protein is CASGLDRGADTQYF.

In its sample, this clone was seen many times. The V gene is TRBV7-2, the J gene TRBJ2-5, with D possibly being TRBD1 (6 bases). The CDR3 extends over 13 amino acids. Germline loops: CDR1 SGHTA, CDR2 FQGNSA. The V end was cut by 5 bases, the J end by 7 bases, with 14 bases between. The CDR3 nucleotides read TGTGCCAGCAGCCTCGGGACAAGCGGGACCCAGTACTTC. It translates to CASSLGTSGTQYF.

This clone appeared a single time. The J gene is TRBJ1-2, the V gene TRBV5-1, with TRBD1 matching 7 bases. V lost 4 bases, J lost 6 bases, and 6 bases stayed unmatched. Per the germline V gene, CDR1 is SGHRS and CDR2 is YFSETQ. CDR3 length: 13 amino acids. CDR3 nucleotide sequence: TGCGCCAGCAGCCTGGGAGACAGGGATGGCTACACCTTC. Translation gives CASSLGDRDGYTF.

This clone was counted a few times. This chain uses TRBV5-1 with TRBJ1-2, with D uncertain. The CDR3 is 11 amino acids. The V end lost 4 bases, the J end lost 6 bases, and 7 bases lay between the germline ends. Germline-derived CDR1 and CDR2 are SGHRS and YFSETQ. The CDR3 DNA reads as TGCGCCAGCAGCCCGGGAGATGGCTACACCTTC. Encoded protein: CASSPGDGYTF.

The chain joins TRBV18 to TRBJ2-1; possible D gene TRBD2, 6 bases. Trimming stripped 3 bases from V and 6 bases from J, with 18 bases between. This CDR3 is 16 amino acids long. Germline-derived CDR1 and CDR2 are KGHSH and LQKENI. The CDR3 protein is CASSPRDPLSGNEQFF. The CDR3 bases are TGTGCCAGCTCACCTCGAGACCCCCTTAGCGGCAATGAGCAGTTCTTC.

This CDR3 is CASSTGTGENTEAFF. The DNA for the CDR3 is TGTGCCAGTAGTACAGGGACGGGGGAGAACACTGAAGCTTTCTTT. The chain is built from TRBV19 and TRBJ1-1, with D maybe TRBD1 (5 bases). This CDR3 is built from 15 residues. Between the trimmed V and J ends, which lost 4 bases and 1 base, there was a span of 13 bases. CDR1 is LNHDA, CDR2 SQIVND, per germline (reference sequence). Complete variable domain (other parts from reference TRBV19 and TRBJ1-1): DGGITQSPKYLFRKEGQNVTLSCEQNLNHDAMYWYRQDPGQGLRLIYYSQIVNDFQKGDIAEGYSVSREKKESFPLTVTSAQKNPTAFYLCASSTGTGENTEAFFGQGTRLTVV.